This TCR beta chain was recovered during a study of blood T cell repertoires in COVID-19. Background on the study: Researchers got acute and convalescent COVID-19 samples from the United States, Italy and Spain. PBMCs, B-cell-depleted T cells, or T cells provided the cDNA or gDNA that made up the material.

V lost 5 bases and J lost 1, with 11 bases in between. Germline CDR1 SEHNR, CDR2 FQNEAQ (reference sequence). The CDR3 has 15 amino acids. Seattle-derived patients entered the study during active infection and were followed longitudinally. Original methodology: How many nucleated cells were present was estimated from reference gene primer amplification. The table came from immunoSEQ multiplex PCR; TCRdb's copy has only in-frame clones and leaves some out. V, J and clone size derive from that table, while D and trimming were established from the DNA sequence. Among approximately 440,000 clones listed, 70% to 90% were seen once.

The sequencing sample was made of peripheral blood. This chain connects TRBV7-9 to TRBJ2-2; D is ambiguous. The TCR comes from a woman in her 50s with COVID-19, enrolled during active disease. CDR3 bases: TGTGCCAGCAGCGCCGCCACAGTGAACACCGGGGAGCTGTTTTTT. This gives the protein CASSAATVNTGELFF. The variable domain in full, with the rest retrieved from reference TRBV7-9 and TRBJ2-2, is DTGVSQNPRHKITKRGQNVTFRCDPISEHNRLYWYRQTLGQGPEFLTYFQNEAQLEKSRLLSDRFSAERPKGSFSTLEIQRTEQGDSAMYLCASSAATVNTGELFFGEGSRLTVL.